Listed here are 21 T cell receptor beta chains from one sample, sequenced in a study of T cells after somatic rescue of genetic block (dated by TCRdb to 2018 to 2021). Libraries were built with the immunoSEQ multiplex PCR assay. Entries here come from immuneACCESS through TCRdb and include only in-frame sequences with V and J called. Some clones fail to appear in such tables; in the studies checked, an unresolved V gene covers under half of the shortfall, and the cause of the remainder is unknown. The sample yields roughly 110,000 clones; about 90% were counted once. The biggest ten clones account for 1.4% to 1.5% of the sample. Source material: peripheral blood mononuclear cells (PBMCs). These receptors all stem from a woman aged 18 to 35.

V and J are TRBV11-3 and TRBJ2-1; the match to TRBD1 covers 8 bases. Germline CDR1 is SGHNT and CDR2 is YENEEA. The CDR3 loop spans 13 amino acids. Unmatched junction bases numbered 1, after V lost 3 bases and J lost 6 bases. The CDR3 loop is CASSFGQGNEQFF. CDR3 DNA sequence: TGTGCCAGCAGCTTTGGACAGGGCAATGAGCAGTTCTTC.

The rearrangement joins TRBV30 to TRBJ2-5; 8 nucleotides match TRBD1. The better agreement between TRBJ2-7 and the DNA end casts doubt on the J call. This CDR3 is built from 13 residues. CDR1 and CDR2 from the germline V gene are GTSNPN and SVGIG (reference sequence). Here the CDR3 DNA reads TGTGCCTGGAGTGTAGCAGGGGGCGTCGAGCAGTACTTC. Translated: CAWSVAGGVEQYF.

The count of this clone is one. The rearrangement uses TRBV6-4 and TRBJ2-4; 14 bases agree with TRBD2. The V gene's germline CDR1 is MRHNA and CDR2 SNTAGT. The CDR3 loop spans 16 amino acids. V shed 4 bases, J shed 5 bases, and the junction held 4 bases outside the gene matches. Here the CDR3 reads CASSAGLAGAENIQYF. CDR3 DNA sequence: TGTGCCAGCAGTGCGGGACTAGCGGGGGCCGAAAACATTCAGTACTTC.

This clone appeared a single time. This rearrangement joins TRBV15 to TRBJ2-5, with 14 bases aligning to TRBD2. Per germline, CDR1 LNHNV and CDR2 YYDKDF (reference sequence). The CDR3 has 15 amino acids. Trimming removed 7 bases from V and 3 bases from J; junction bases left unmatched: 4. DNA for the CDR3: TGTGCCACCACGTCGGGACTAGCGGGGGAAGAGACCCAGTACTTC. This sequence encodes CATTSGLAGEETQYF.

V and J are TRBV6-5 and TRBJ2-2, with unresolved D. The germline CDR1 and CDR2 sequences are MNHEY and SVGAGI. This CDR3 comprises 13 residues. V was pared by 4 bases and J by 6 bases, with 9 bases between. The CDR3 loop reads CASSFLIAGELFF. The DNA for the CDR3 is TGTGCCAGCAGTTTCCTCATTGCCGGGGAGCTGTTTTTT.

CDR3 amino acids: CASSPRVGGDYGYTF. The DNA for the CDR3 is TGTGCCAGCAGCCCCCGTGTAGGGGGCGACTATGGCTACACCTTC. V gene TRBV7-2 combines with J gene TRBJ1-2; 7 bases map to TRBD1. The V gene's germline CDR1 is SGHTA and CDR2 FQGNSA. CDR3 length equals 15 residues. V gave up 5 bases and J gave up 3 bases; unmatched junction bases: 9.

This chain uses TRBV6-5 with TRBJ1-5, with 8 positions matching TRBD1. In germline, CDR1 is MNHEY, CDR2 SVGAGI. J lost 0 bases, V lost 4 bases, and 5 bases had no gene match. The CDR3 extends over 16 amino acids. The CDR3 DNA reads as TGTGCCAGCAGTTTTGACAGGGGTTATAGCAATCAGCCCCAGCATTTT. It translates to CASSFDRGYSNQPQHF.

This chain links TRBV7-9 with TRBJ1-1; possible D gene TRBD1, 6 bases. CDR3 length equals 15 residues. Looked up from germline, CDR1 is SEHNR and CDR2 is FQNEAQ (reference sequence). Between the trimmed V and J ends, which lost 4 bases and 11 bases, there was a span of 23 bases. The CDR3 loop is CASSYTVTGSLGAFF. CDR3 DNA sequence: TGTGCCAGCAGCTACACCGTAACAGGGAGCCTCGGGGCTTTCTTT.

The rearrangement joins TRBV2 to TRBJ1-6, with D tentatively TRBD1 (5 bases). Trimming shortened V by 6 bases and J by 7 bases, and 16 bases separated the two germline ends. The V gene's germline CDR1 is SNHLY and CDR2 FYNNEI. The CDR3 is 15 residues long. The CDR3 DNA sequence: TGTGCCAGCAGCCTTATTCCAGGGCCCAATTCACCCCTCCACTTT. This codes for CASSLIPGPNSPLHF.

This rearrangement joins TRBV4-1 to TRBJ2-1; 7 bases align to TRBD2. This CDR3 is built from 16 residues. CDR1 and CDR2 from the germline V gene are MGHRA and YSYEKL. With 0 bases clipped from V and 0 bases from J, the junction kept 2 bases outside the gene matches. The CDR3 nucleotides read TGCGCCAGCAGCCAAGAGGGGGGGAGCTCCTACAATGAGCAGTTCTTC. This gives the protein CASSQEGGSSYNEQFF.

The rearrangement uses TRBV6-5 and TRBJ1-2; 12 bases are shared with TRBD1. This CDR3 region has 16 residues. Germline CDR1 and CDR2: MNHEY and SVGAGI. The ends lost 4 bases at V and 3 bases at J; junction bases unmatched: 6. In DNA form, the CDR3 reads TGTGCCAGCAGTTCGCCGGGACAGGGGGCTTACTATGGCTACACCTTC. The encoded protein is CASSSPGQGAYYGYTF.

The J gene is TRBJ2-3, the V gene TRBV18; 11 bases align to TRBD2. This CDR3 is 16 amino acids long. The germline gives CDR1 KGHSH, CDR2 LQKENI. Germline trimming cut 3 bases from V and 3 bases from J; bases unmatched to any gene: 5. The CDR3 spells CASSPISGGATDTQYF. In nucleotides, the CDR3 is TGTGCCAGCTCACCTATTAGCGGGGGGGCGACAGATACGCAGTATTTT.

CDR3 nucleotides: TGTGCCAGCAGCCCCCGGACGGGCGAAAAACTGTTTTTT. Its translation is CASSPRTGEKLFF. V and J are TRBV7-9 and TRBJ1-4; D is ambiguous. The CDR3 covers 13 residues. CDR1 is SEHNR, CDR2 FQNEAQ, per germline (reference sequence). V shed 5 bases and J shed 8 bases, with 12 bases lying between them.

The J gene is TRBJ2-3, the V gene TRBV4-3; TRBD2 might be the D (5 bases). V was shortened by 0 bases and J by 11 bases, with 12 bases between the two germline ends. The V gene's germline CDR1 is LGHNA and CDR2 YSLEER. The CDR3 covers 13 residues. The CDR3, as DNA: TGCGCCAGCAGCCAAGAGGGAGTTATTGGGCAGTATTTT. Amino acid sequence: CASSQEGVIGQYF.

The chain couples TRBV5-4 to TRBJ2-7; 9 bases align to TRBD1. Germline V gene sequence: CDR1 SGHNT, CDR2 YYREEE (reference sequence). The CDR3 is made up of 14 amino acids. The V and J ends lost 0 bases and 4 bases, in that order; junction bases with no gene match: 2. CDR3 bases: TGTGCCAGCAGCTTGGTGGGACAGGGATACGAGCAGTACTTC. It translates to CASSLVGQGYEQYF.

The chain links TRBV10-2 to TRBJ1-6; weak D call: TRBD1 (6 bases). The CDR3 is 13 amino acids. Trimming left V 5 bases short and J 10 bases short, with 12 bases between. Germline CDR1 and CDR2: WSHSY and SAAADI. The CDR3 reads CASSPQGSSPLHF. The CDR3 coding sequence is TGCGCCAGCAGTCCACAGGGAAGCTCACCCCTCCACTTT.

The genes are TRBV10-3 and TRBJ2-2, with 12 bases aligning to TRBD1. Per germline, CDR1 ENHRY and CDR2 SYGVKD. V gave up 7 bases and J gave up 0 bases; unmatched junction bases: 9. This CDR3 spans 18 amino acids. The CDR3 protein is CAITAGQGASANTGELFF. The CDR3 DNA is TGTGCCATCACCGCGGGACAGGGGGCTTCCGCGAACACCGGGGAGCTGTTTTTT.

The rearrangement joins TRBV5-1 to TRBJ1-6; TRBD1 agrees at 7 bases. Germline V lookup: CDR1 SGHRS, CDR2 YFSETQ. V lost 3 bases and J lost 8; bases outside the gene matches: 5. The CDR3 runs to 14 residues. The CDR3 DNA reads TGCGCCAGCAGCTCGACAGGGTGGCATTCACCCCTCCACTTT. Its translation is CASSSTGWHSPLHF. Supplemented by reference TRBV5-1 and TRBJ1-6, the full variable domain reads KAGVTQTPRYLIKTRGQQVTLSCSPISGHRSVSWYQQTPGQGLQFLFEYFSETQRNKGNFPGRFSGRQFSNSRSEMNVSTLELGDSALYLCASSSTGWHSPLHFGNGTRLTVT.

The CDR3 DNA is TGCGCCAGCAGCTTGGCCAGTTCGGGACAGACCTACGAGCAGTACTTC. Translated, it gives CASSLASSGQTYEQYF. The V gene is TRBV5-1, the J gene TRBJ2-7, with TRBD1 matching 7 bases. After removal of 0 bases from V and 2 bases from J, the junction contained 8 bases not matched to a gene. The CDR3 spans 16 residues. From germline, CDR1 is SGHRS and CDR2 YFSETQ.

The V call is TRBV27, the J call TRBJ2-1; 7 nucleotides line up with TRBD2. V lost 8 bases, J lost 7 bases, and 5 bases stayed unmatched. CDR1 and CDR2 from the germline V gene are MNHEY and SMNVEV (reference sequence). The length of the CDR3 is 12 residues. The CDR3 reads CASSWRENEQFF. The CDR3 DNA reads as TGTGCCAGCTCCTGGCGGGAGAATGAGCAGTTCTTC.

This chain connects TRBV4-3 to TRBJ2-4, with TRBD1 identical over 7 bases. Germline trimming cut 8 bases from V and 1 base from J; bases unmatched to any gene: 11. The length of the CDR3 is 16 residues. Germline values: CDR1 LGHNA, CDR2 YSLEER. The CDR3 reads CASGLGGDWAKNIQYF. The CDR3 coding sequence is TGCGCCAGCGGCCTAGGGGGCGATTGGGCCAAAAACATTCAGTACTTC.